This T cell receptor beta chain was sequenced in a study of OX40 agonist ivuxolimab in advanced cancers. About the investigation overall: Ivuxolimab, which targeted the costimulatory receptor OX40 (CD134), was an agonistic, fully human IgG2 monoclonal antibody. In the dose-escalation cohort, 82.7% of patients were male, and the mean age was around 60 years with a range of about 20 to 79. Patients were allowed to have had prior anti-PD-1, anti-PD-L1 or anti-CTLA-4 therapy, and around 41% of the dose-escalation patients had previously received checkpoint inhibitors. The paper reports the monotherapy dose-escalation portion (N of about 50 patients) of the phase I ivuxolimab trial. The purpose of peripheral TCRbeta sequencing was to test whether ivuxolimab changed TCR sequence diversity and led to clonal T-cell expansion. Partial responses were achieved by three dose-escalation patients, of whom one had hepatocellular carcinoma and two had cutaneous melanoma. Intravenous ivuxolimab was administered to patients every 2 weeks at six dose levels: 0.01, 0.1, 0.3, 1.5, 3 and 10 mg/kg. Among the 50 to 55 dose-escalation patients, about 20 had hepatocellular carcinoma, 15 or so melanoma, 9 renal cell carcinoma and 9 head and neck cancer.

Patients with a history of autoimmune disease or receiving systemic immunosuppression were excluded from the trial. Peripheral blood for TCR sequencing was collected from all dose cohorts at baseline, on cycle 4 day 1, and on cycle 7 day 1. Samples were obtained from an open-label, multicenter, first-in-human phase I dose-escalation trial of ivuxolimab. Adults with locally advanced or metastatic head and neck squamous cell, hepatocellular, melanoma or renal cell carcinoma were enrolled in the trial. CD4+ and CD8+ T cells were sorted separately from peripheral blood before TCR sequencing. About this clone: Its antigen remains undetermined. No per-base quality is available; no much larger clone lies one base away.

Sequences MNHEY (CDR1) and SVGAGI (CDR2) are obtained from the germline V gene. The trim is 2 bases for V and 6 bases for J, with a gap of 16 bases between the germline ends. The CDR3 spans 16 residues, from the cysteine through the phenylalanine. The entry retains the CDR3 DNA only, 48 bases that are in frame from base 1. Genomic DNA was isolated from the sorted cells so that the TCRbeta CDR3 region could be sequenced. The immunoSEQ Assay was used to sequence the TCRbeta CDR3 regions. TCRdb re-hosts the immuneACCESS table, in-frame sequences only. Its copies lack some clones; in the studies checked, an unresolved V gene accounts for under half of them, and the cause for the rest is not known. The sample yields 90,000 to 100,000 clones; about 96% were counted once. The top ten clones comprise 2% of the sample. What the work shows at the level of the full study, not this receptor alone: Clonal expansion of both CD4+ and CD8+ blood T cells was observed from baseline to week 6 at doses 0.1 to 3.0 mg/kg. In the 0.1-3.0 mg/kg groups, partial responders were among the patients with the lowest normalized peripheral clonal expansion, particularly in CD8+ T cells. Low levels of normalized T-cell clonal expansion were also seen in some nonresponding patients. The antigen specificity of the peripheral T cells that underwent clonal expansion was not determined. After ivuxolimab, CD8+ T cells had more expanded clones than CD4+ T cells on average.

The sample was CD4+ or CD8+ T cells sorted from blood, taken in a trial of the OX40 agonist ivuxolimab. This sequence was found in an adult with an advanced solid tumor such as melanoma, head and neck, liver or kidney cancer. The rearrangement combines TRBV6-5 with TRBJ2-2, with a weak D call of TRBD1 (6 bases match). The CDR3 amino acid sequence is: CASSYTTGNVAGELFF. The DNA sequence is given as TGTGCCAGCAGTTACACCACAGGGAATGTCGCCGGGGAGCTGTTTTTT.